Following are 8 T cell receptor beta chains from one sample sequenced in a study of blood T cell repertoires in COVID-19. Clones were sequenced by immunoSEQ multiplex PCR, and TCRdb holds only the in-frame ones, with some missing. The sample lists around 68,000 clones, over 80% seen once, with roughly 6% in the top ten. Specimen: peripheral blood. The receptors stem from a woman in her fifties or sixties with acute or convalescent COVID-19.

This rearrangement joins TRBV30 to TRBJ2-1, with 12 bases aligning to TRBD2. This CDR3 has 15 residues. CDR1 is GTSNPN, CDR2 SVGIG, per germline (reference sequence). V lost 0 bases, J lost 7 bases, and 4 bases stayed unmatched. This CDR3 is CAWSVGTSGRNEQFF. CDR3 in DNA: TGTGCCTGGAGTGTAGGAACTAGCGGGAGGAATGAGCAGTTCTTC.

V gene TRBV6-2 or TRBV6-3 combines with J gene TRBJ2-5; 7 nucleotides align to TRBD1. The CDR3 spans 16 residues. V shed 0 bases, J shed 4 bases, and the junction held 8 bases outside the gene matches. The germline CDR1 and CDR2 sequences are MNHEY and SVGEGT. DNA of the CDR3: TGTGCCAGCAGTTACTCGATCCCCAGGGGGAGAGAGACCCAGTACTTC. Amino acid sequence: CASSYSIPRGRETQYF.

The chain joins TRBV27 to TRBJ1-2; 9 bases are shared with TRBD1. This CDR3 region has 14 residues. The V segment lost 2 bases and the J segment 2 bases; nucleotides outside the gene matches: 0. Germline V gives CDR1 MNHEY, CDR2 SMNVEV (reference sequence). CDR3 amino acids: CASSLGTGNYGYTF. In DNA, the CDR3 is TGTGCCAGCAGTTTAGGGACAGGGAACTATGGCTACACCTTC.

The CDR3 sequence is CASSYGGDRGTQYF. In DNA form, the CDR3 reads TGTGCCAGCAGTTATGGAGGGGATCGGGGTACGCAGTATTTT. The chain combines TRBV6-5 with TRBJ2-3; TRBD2 is a possible D gene (6 bases). V was clipped by 3 bases and J by 8 bases, with 15 bases between them. The CDR3 is made up of 14 amino acids. The V gene's germline CDR1 is MNHEY and CDR2 SVGAGI.

The chain uses TRBV11-3 and TRBJ2-2, with 7 bases aligning to TRBD1. Germline assignment: CDR1 SGHNT and CDR2 YENEEA. The ends lost 5 bases at V and 5 bases at J; junction bases unmatched: 5. This CDR3 is built from 14 residues. CDR3 in DNA: TGTGCCAGCAGCCCTAGACAGGGAACCGGGGAGCTGTTTTTT. Amino acid sequence: CASSPRQGTGELFF.

The chain combines TRBV30 with TRBJ1-4, with D perhaps TRBD1 (5 bases). The CDR3 covers 14 residues. Per germline, CDR1 GTSNPN and CDR2 SVGIG (reference sequence). V lost 5 bases and J 4 bases, leaving 14 bases between the germline ends. CDR3 amino acids: CAWVTAKINEKLFF. CDR3 bases: TGTGCCTGGGTGACAGCCAAAATTAATGAAAAACTGTTTTTT.

J is TRBJ1-5 and V is TRBV5-8; D unclear. Germline V gene sequence: CDR1 SGHTS, CDR2 YDEGEE. The CDR3 spans 13 residues. Trimming removed 7 bases from V and 2 bases from J, with 10 bases in between. The CDR3: CASQNVGNQPQHF. The CDR3 DNA reads as TGTGCCAGCCAGAACGTGGGCAATCAGCCCCAGCATTTT.

This clone has a single count. CDR3 sequence: CASSTSGANVLTF. DNA of the CDR3: TGTGCCAGCAGTACATCTGGGGCCAACGTCCTGACTTTC. This chain links TRBV12-3 or TRBV12-4 with TRBJ2-6; D remains ambiguous. V shed 5 bases and J shed 1 base, with 3 bases lying between them. The CDR3 sequence is 13 residues long.